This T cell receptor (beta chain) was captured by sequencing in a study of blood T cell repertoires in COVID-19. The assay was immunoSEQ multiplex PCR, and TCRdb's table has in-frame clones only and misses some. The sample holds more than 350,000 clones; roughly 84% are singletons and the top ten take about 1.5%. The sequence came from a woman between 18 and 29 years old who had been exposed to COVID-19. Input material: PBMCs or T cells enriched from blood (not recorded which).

CDR3 sequence reads: CASSLAAGYVVTEAFF. The CDR3, as DNA: TGTGCCAGCAGCTTAGCGGCAGGTTATGTGGTCACTGAAGCTTTCTTT. The J gene is TRBJ1-1, the V gene TRBV7-8; no clear D. V dropped 0 bases and J dropped 4 bases, with 15 bases sitting between them. The CDR3 length is 16 residues. The germline gives CDR1 SGHVS, CDR2 FQNEAQ.